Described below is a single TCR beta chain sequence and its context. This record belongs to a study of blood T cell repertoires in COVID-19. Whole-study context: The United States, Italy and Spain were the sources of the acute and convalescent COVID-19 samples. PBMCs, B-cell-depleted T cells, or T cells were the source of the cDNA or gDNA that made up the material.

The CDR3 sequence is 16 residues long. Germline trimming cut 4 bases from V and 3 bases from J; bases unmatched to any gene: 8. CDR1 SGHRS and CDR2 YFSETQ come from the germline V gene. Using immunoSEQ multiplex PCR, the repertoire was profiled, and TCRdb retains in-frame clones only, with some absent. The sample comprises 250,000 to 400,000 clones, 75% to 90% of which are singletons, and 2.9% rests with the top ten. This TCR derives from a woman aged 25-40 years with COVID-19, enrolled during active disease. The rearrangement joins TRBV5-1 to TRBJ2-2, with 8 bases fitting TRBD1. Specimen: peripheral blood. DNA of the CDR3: TGCGCCAGCAGCCCCGCCGTGACAGGGGACACCGGGGAGCTGTTTTTT. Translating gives CASSPAVTGDTGELFF. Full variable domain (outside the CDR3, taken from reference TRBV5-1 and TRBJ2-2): KAGVTQTPRYLIKTRGQQVTLSCSPISGHRSVSWYQQTPGQGLQFLFEYFSETQRNKGNFPGRFSGRQFSNSRSEMNVSTLELGDSALYLCASSPAVTGDTGELFFGEGSRLTVL.